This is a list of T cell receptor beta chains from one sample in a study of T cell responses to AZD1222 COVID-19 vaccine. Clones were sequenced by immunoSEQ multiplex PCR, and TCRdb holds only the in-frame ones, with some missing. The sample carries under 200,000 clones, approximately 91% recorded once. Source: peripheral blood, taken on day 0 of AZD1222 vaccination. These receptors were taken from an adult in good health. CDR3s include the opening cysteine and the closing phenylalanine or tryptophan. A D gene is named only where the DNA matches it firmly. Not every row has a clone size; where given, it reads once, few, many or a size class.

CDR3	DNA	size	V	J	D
CASSPTTGISSYNSPLHF	TGTGCCAGCAGCCCGACTACAGGAATTAGCTCCTATAATTCACCCCTCCACTTT	.	TRBV28	TRBJ1-6	.
CASSKVAGGSNEQFF	TGTGCCAGCAGCAAGGTAGCGGGGGGCTCCAATGAGCAGTTCTTC	once	TRBV11-1	TRBJ2-1	TRBD2
CASSLAYDTEREAPGELFF	TGTGCCAGCAGCTTAGCGTACGACACTGAAAGGGAGGCACCCGGGGAGCTGTTTTTT	.	TRBV7-9	TRBJ2-2	.
CASSFVGQPQHF	TGTGCCAGCAGCTTCGTAGGTCAGCCCCAGCATTTT	.	TRBV7-9	TRBJ1-5	.
CASSLGTESYNEQFF	TGTGCCAGCAGCTTAGGGACCGAGTCCTACAATGAGCAGTTCTTC	.	TRBV7-2	TRBJ2-1	.
CARNGVVPMNTEAFF	TGTGCCAGAAACGGGGTGGTGCCTATGAACACTGAAGCTTTCTTT	.	TRBV2	TRBJ1-1	.
CASSHAGATNEKLFF	TGCGCCAGCAGCCACGCAGGGGCAACTAATGAAAAACTGTTTTTT	.	TRBV4-1	TRBJ1-4	.
CASNPGQLNEQYF	TGTGCCAGCAACCCGGGACAGCTCAACGAGCAGTACTTC	.	TRBV28	TRBJ2-7	TRBD1
CASSLAGAGQAYEQYF	TGTGCCAGCAGCTTAGCTGGAGCGGGGCAAGCCTACGAGCAGTACTTC	.	TRBV7-2	TRBJ2-7	TRBD2
CASSLAPSTDTQYF	TGTGCCAGCAGCTTAGCTCCTAGCACAGATACGCAGTATTTT	.	TRBV7-6	TRBJ2-3	.
CASSLGFGRVYNEQFF	TGTGCCAGCAGCTTAGGGTTCGGCAGGGTCTACAATGAGCAGTTCTTC	.	TRBV7-2	TRBJ2-1	.
CASGLGAPSLSEQFF	TGTGCCAGTGGATTAGGGGCCCCCTCCCTCAGTGAGCAGTTCTTC	.	TRBV19	TRBJ2-1	.
CASSLQAGAGGELFF	TGTGCCAGCAGCTTACAAGCAGGGGCTGGCGGGGAGCTGTTTTTT	.	TRBV7-8	TRBJ2-2	.
CASSYPSAGVHEQYF	TGTGCCAGCAGTTACCCCTCGGCGGGGGTACATGAGCAGTACTTC	.	TRBV6-2/TRBV6-3	TRBJ2-7	TRBD2
CASSALIAGGSYEQYF	TGTGCCAGCAGCGCCCTCATCGCGGGAGGTTCCTACGAGCAGTACTTC	.	TRBV7-9	TRBJ2-7	TRBD2
CASSQVWSAGYTDTQYF	TGCGCCAGCAGCCAAGTTTGGTCAGCGGGCTACACAGATACGCAGTATTTT	once	TRBV4-3	TRBJ2-3	.
CASRTAGNTIYF	TGTGCCAGCAGGACAGCTGGAAACACCATATATTTT	once	TRBV6-5	TRBJ1-3	.
CASNSQRERTDTQYF	TGTGCCAGCAATTCTCAGCGGGAGCGCACAGATACGCAGTATTTT	.	TRBV6-5	TRBJ2-3	TRBD2
CASSLAVAGYTF	TGTGCCAGCAGTTTAGCGGTAGCTGGCTACACCTTC	once	TRBV12-3/TRBV12-4	TRBJ1-2	.
CATSESGTGDYGYTF	TGTGCCACCAGTGAGTCCGGGACAGGAGACTATGGCTACACCTTC	.	TRBV24-1	TRBJ1-2	TRBD1
CASSQDREGTEAFF	TGCGCCAGCAGCCAAGACAGGGAGGGCACTGAAGCTTTCTTT	few	TRBV5-1	TRBJ1-1	TRBD1
CASMRDTGELFF	TGTGCCAGCATGAGGGACACCGGGGAGCTGTTTTTT	.	TRBV6-6	TRBJ2-2	.
CASTKGTESNYGYTF	TGTGCCAGCACCAAGGGGACAGAGAGTAACTATGGCTACACCTTC	.	TRBV28	TRBJ1-2	TRBD1
CASSFLTGRNQPQHF	TGTGCCAGCAGCTTCCTGACGGGTCGCAATCAGCCCCAGCATTTT	.	TRBV7-2	TRBJ1-5	.
CASSQGLDSYGYTF	TGCGCCAGCAGCCAAGGACTAGACAGCTATGGCTACACCTTC	.	TRBV4-3	TRBJ1-2	.
CASTPGNSPLHF	TGTGCCAGTACCCCCGGTAATTCACCCCTCCACTTT	.	TRBV19	TRBJ1-6	.
CASSPGGGQPQHF	TGTGCCAGCAGCCCAGGGGGCGGCCAGCCCCAGCATTTT	.	TRBV12-3/TRBV12-4	TRBJ1-5	TRBD1
CASSVDPAKGSSNYGYTF	TGTGCCAGCAGCGTAGACCCCGCCAAGGGAAGCTCTAACTATGGCTACACCTTC	.	TRBV9	TRBJ1-2	.
CASSYVAGSHQPQHF	TGTGCCAGCAGTTACGTGGCGGGGAGCCATCAGCCCCAGCATTTT	.	TRBV6-5	TRBJ1-5	.
CASSLADNYGYTF	TGTGCCAGCAGTTTGGCGGATAACTATGGCTACACCTTC	.	TRBV28	TRBJ1-2	.
CASSLESQREAGETQYF	TGTGCCAGCAGCTTGGAATCCCAGCGGGAGGCAGGGGAGACCCAGTACTTC	.	TRBV5-4	TRBJ2-5	TRBD2
CASSEVAYGYTF	TGTGCCAGCAGTGAAGTAGCGTATGGCTACACCTTC	.	TRBV2	TRBJ1-2	.
CASSLTAGVSGELFF	TGCGCCAGCAGCTTAACAGCGGGAGTGTCCGGGGAGCTGTTTTTT	.	TRBV5-1	TRBJ2-2	TRBD2
CSVEWQGANAFF	TGCAGCGTTGAATGGCAGGGGGCGAATGCTTTCTTT	.	TRBV29-1	TRBJ1-1	TRBD1
CASSYSGGSYNEQFF	TGTGCCAGCAGTTACTCGGGGGGCTCCTACAATGAGCAGTTCTTC	.	TRBV6-2/TRBV6-3	TRBJ2-1	.
CASTGTGTYEQYF	TGTGCCAGCACCGGGACAGGGACCTACGAGCAGTACTTC	.	TRBV25-1	TRBJ2-7	TRBD1
CASSLQDTNYGYTF	TGTGCCAGCAGTTTGCAGGACACAAACTATGGCTACACCTTC	.	TRBV28	TRBJ1-2	.
CASSQVGGTSGRNEQFF	TGTGCCAGCAGCCAAGTTGGCGGGACTAGCGGGAGGAATGAGCAGTTCTTC	.	TRBV4-2	TRBJ2-1	TRBD2
CASSLDYPGTYEQYF	TGTGCCAGCAGCTTAGATTATCCAGGGACCTACGAGCAGTACTTC	few	TRBV11-2	TRBJ2-7	.
CASSFRTDSNYGYTF	TGTGCCAGCAGCTTTCGAACCGATTCTAACTATGGCTACACCTTC	.	TRBV7-2	TRBJ1-2	.
CASSRGTGGIGEQFF	TGTGCCAGCAGCCGAGGGACAGGGGGCATCGGTGAGCAGTTCTTC	.	TRBV7-9	TRBJ2-1	TRBD1
CASSQSGNGYTF	TGTGCCAGCAGCCAATCAGGGAATGGCTACACCTTC	.	TRBV16	TRBJ1-2	.
CASSLAGGRVSQTQYF	TGTGCCAGCAGCTTAGCGGGGGGCCGGGTCTCGCAGACCCAGTACTTC	.	TRBV11-2	TRBJ2-5	.
CASTGGGSGRYEQYF	TGTGCCAGCACGGGCGGGGGTTCAGGGAGGTACGAGCAGTACTTC	.	TRBV7-2	TRBJ2-7	TRBD2
CASSYVHRGRPYEQYF	TGTGCCAGCAGTTACGTTCACAGGGGGCGACCCTACGAGCAGTACTTC	.	TRBV6-5	TRBJ2-7	TRBD1
CASSLGTANYGYTF	TGTGCCAGCTCACTCGGGACAGCGAACTATGGCTACACCTTC	.	TRBV18	TRBJ1-2	TRBD1
CAWSSAGLNGYTF	TGTGCCTGGAGTTCGGCAGGTTTGAATGGCTACACCTTC	.	TRBV30	TRBJ1-2	.
CASSQFKAFF	TGCGCCAGCAGTCAGTTTAAAGCTTTCTTT	.	TRBV23-1	TRBJ1-1	.
CASSLGSQGGDSPLHF	TGTGCCAGCAGCTTAGGGTCCCAAGGAGGGGATTCACCCCTCCACTTT	.	TRBV7-9	TRBJ1-6	.
CAISPGQDQETQYF	TGTGCCATCAGCCCCGGACAGGACCAAGAGACCCAGTACTTC	.	TRBV10-3	TRBJ2-5	TRBD1
CASSPARVLEQYF	TGTGCCAGCAGCCCCGCTAGGGTCTTAGAGCAGTACTTC	.	TRBV5-5	TRBJ2-7	.
CAWSESGAIVKLFF	TGTGCCTGGAGTGAGTCAGGGGCGATCGTAAAACTGTTTTTT	.	TRBV30	TRBJ1-4	.
CASGLPAPHPFRGQPQHF	TGTGCTAGTGGTTTACCCGCTCCCCACCCCTTCAGAGGGCAGCCCCAGCATTTT	.	TRBV12-5	TRBJ1-5	.
CASSLGVLNTEAFF	TGTGCCAGCAGTTTGGGGGTCCTGAACACTGAAGCTTTCTTT	.	TRBV27	TRBJ1-1	.
CASSFRQETQYF	TGTGCCAGCAGCTTTCGACAAGAGACCCAGTACTTC	.	TRBV5-8	TRBJ2-5	.
CAWNRDNQPQHF	TGTGCCTGGAACAGGGACAATCAGCCCCAGCATTTT	.	TRBV30	TRBJ1-5	.
CASSSTGAPEAFF	TGTGCCAGCAGCTCAACAGGGGCGCCTGAAGCTTTCTTT	.	TRBV7-9	TRBJ1-1	TRBD1
CSATDYHYEQYF	TGCAGTGCTACTGACTATCACTACGAGCAGTACTTC	.	TRBV20-1	TRBJ2-7	.